This T cell receptor beta chain was profiled in a study of T cells in Graves' hyperthyroidism and ophthalmopathy. Study outcomes and limitations: Most thyroid clonotypes expanded above 0.001 appeared in blood too. Using 13 V-J features, a model discriminated ophthalmopathy from stable hyperthyroidism. The model forecast ophthalmopathy, anticipating it by a median approximately 6 months before onset.

No ophthalmopathy progression within 18 months constituted stable Graves' hyperthyroidism. As to this clonotype: Its target is not known.

Template material for amplifying TCR beta CDR3 regions consisted of RNA transcripts. TCR CDR3 underwent first-round RT-PCR with the HTBI primer set. Using its own MiXCR run on the multiplex PCR reads, TCRdb lists one record per CDR3 protein. The sample holds hundreds of thousands of distinct CDR3 sequences, 46% seen once. Germline V gene lookup returns CDR1 SGHDN and CDR2 FVKESK. The CDR3 length is 13 residues. With 0 bases removed from V and 10 bases from J, the gap between germline ends came to 12 bases. Sequenced: peripheral blood or thyroid tissue (not recorded which). The J gene is TRBJ1-1, the V gene TRBV14, with D tentatively TRBD1 (5 bases). The TCR sequence derives from a woman aged 18-29 years with Graves' hyperthyroidism. The CDR3 reads CASSQDWDDVAFF. In DNA form, the CDR3 reads TGTGCCAGCAGCCAAGACTGGGACGACGTAGCTTTCTTT.